This T cell receptor beta chain was obtained from a study of CD8 T cells in ankylosing spondylitis. This clonotype showed up just a few times. Its specificity is not known. The V and J ends lost 1 base and 5 bases respectively, with 12 bases between them. The CDR3 has 15 amino acids. Germline V gene data show CDR1 as SEHNR and CDR2 as FQNEAQ (reference sequence). The study, taken as a whole, reports: CD8+ cells made up the disease-linked clones, which were relatively rare in peripheral blood. According to the report, clones linked to the disease were significantly enriched in matched synovial fluid samples taken from ankylosing spondylitis patients. Previously reported in reactive arthritis synovial fluid and blood were some of the motif variants. Characteristic, it appeared, of ankylosing spondylitis blood was a TCR beta motif of seven or eight highly homologous variants.

Quantitative 5'-RACE with molecular barcodes generated TCR beta libraries. TCRdb re-called the 5' RACE reads through MiXCR, storing one row per CDR3 protein. The data contain over 700,000 distinct CDR3 sequences, 15% to 20% of them singletons. The chain is built from TRBV7-9 and TRBJ1-5; the D gene is possibly TRBD1 (5 bases). The specimen was blood, either unsorted or a sorted T cell fraction (not recorded which). The clonotype originates from a male donor with ankylosing spondylitis. DNA for the CDR3: TGTGCCAGCAGCTTAGGGGACTATGGGGATCAGCCCCAGCATTTT. Translated, it gives CASSLGDYGDQPQHF.